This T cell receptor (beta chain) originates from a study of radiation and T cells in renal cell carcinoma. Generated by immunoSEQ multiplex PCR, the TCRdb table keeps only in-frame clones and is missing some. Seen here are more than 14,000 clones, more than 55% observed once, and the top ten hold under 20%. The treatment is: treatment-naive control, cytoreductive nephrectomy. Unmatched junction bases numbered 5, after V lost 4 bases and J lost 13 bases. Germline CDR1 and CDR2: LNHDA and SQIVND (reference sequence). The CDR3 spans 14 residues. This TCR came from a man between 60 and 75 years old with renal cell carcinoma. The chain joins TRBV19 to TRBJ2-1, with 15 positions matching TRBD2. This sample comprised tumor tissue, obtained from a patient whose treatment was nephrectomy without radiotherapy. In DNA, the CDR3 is TGTGCCAGTAGTACCGAGGGACTAGCGGGAGGACAGTTCTTC. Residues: CASSTEGLAGGQFF.